The text below deals with one TCR beta chain. The antigen this receptor binds is unknown. Nothing much larger sits one base from this clone, and base qualities are not available. The immunoSEQ Assay was used to sequence TCRbeta CDR3 regions. After extraction, genomic DNA underwent amplification by bias-controlled multiplex PCR, followed by high-throughput sequencing. From the authors' description of their analysis: To quantify the absolute abundance of each unique TCRbeta CDR3 region, sequences were collapsed and filtered. T cell fraction was estimated by normalization of TCRbeta template counts to usable DNA, with usable DNA being measured through amplification of reference genes present in all nucleated cells. Repertoire TCRs were annotated as SARS-CoV-2-specific when V gene, CDR3 amino acid sequence and J gene were exactly matched to a known reactive TCR set. MIRA supplied the reference SARS-CoV-2 TCR set, which was filtered for enrichment in COVID-19-positive ImmuneCODE repertoires so that public or cross-reactive TCRs were removed. Using the MIRA antigens, annotated TCRs were further analysed by specific ORF or by position within an ORF. Depth was the summed frequency of annotated unique rearrangements, while breadth was defined as annotated unique rearrangements over total unique productive rearrangements. TCR breadth was compared between groups using two-sided Wilcoxon rank-sum tests. Here the immuneACCESS table is served through TCRdb, limited to in-frame sequences with V and J called. Missing clones are a known gap in these copies; in checked studies unresolved V genes cover under half, and the rest lacks a known reason. V and J calls and clone size come straight from that table; D and trimming were deduced from the DNA. The sample table lists 300,000 to 400,000 clones, around 90% of them with a count of one. The ten largest clones add up to 5.5% to 7% of the sample.

The sample belongs to a study of Ad26.COV2.S vaccination and SARS-CoV-2 variants (dated by TCRdb to the early 2020s). Concerning the study at large: Donors in the vaccine arm were drawn from COV1001, a phase I-IIa trial of Ad26.COV2.S in healthy adults that was multicentre, randomized, double-blind and placebo-controlled. Ad26.COV2.S was administered intramuscularly at a dose of 5x10^10 or 1x10^11 viral particles, either as one shot or as two shots given 56 days apart. TCRbeta repertoire sequencing was used to assess the specificity and breadth of SARS-CoV-2-reactive T cell receptors after Ad26.COV2.S vaccination. A total of 32 samples were included in the TCR-sequenced set, comprising roughly 19 Ad26.COV2.S vaccine recipients, 5 placebo recipients and 8 SARS-CoV-2 convalescent individuals. Participants in the trial were split at random into five groups of five each, receiving low-dose or high-dose Ad26.COV2.S once or twice, or else placebo on both occasions. Blinding of investigators to trial group allocation was maintained during experiments and outcome assessment. What the authors observed across the whole study: Comparable non-spike TCR breadth was observed between vaccine and placebo recipients, consistent with only spike being contained in the vaccine. Spike-specific TCR breadth was higher in Ad26.COV2.S recipients than in placebo recipients (P = 0.0014). The study lacked the statistical power to compare responses across vaccine doses or regimens. Substantial breadth of spike-specific CD8+ and CD4+ T cell responses was reported after vaccination. The authors noted that total T cell responses may have been underestimated by the TCR breadth and depth analyses.

Explained via the paper, the treatment or condition label denotes: approximately 18 received Ad26.COV2.S at low or high dose, single or two shots; roughly five received placebo; per-sample allocation not given. For vaccine and placebo recipients, repertoires were sequenced using samples collected on day 63 after the first injection. Cohort 1b enrolled around 24 adults aged 18-55 years at a single site in Boston, USA, between 29 July and 7 August 2020. Ad26.COV2.S was a replication-incompetent adenovirus type 26 vector expressing a prefusion-stabilized SARS-CoV-2 spike protein from the original Wuhan strain. There are 19 amino acids in the CDR3, from cysteine to phenylalanine inclusive. The kept DNA is CDR3 alone, 57 bases in frame from the first base. CDR1 is given as SGHVS and CDR2 as FQNEAQ, both from the germline V gene. V is reduced by 0 bases and J by 2 bases, leaving a spacing of 19 bases between them.

The rearrangement joined TRBV7-8 to TRBJ2-2; the D region possibly corresponds to TRBD1 (6 bases align). The TCR originated in a person between 18 and 65 years old who received the Ad26.COV2.S COVID-19 vaccine or a placebo. The specimen comprised peripheral blood, sampled in a trial of Ad26.COV2.S vaccine versus placebo. The CDR3 amino acid sequence is: CASSLARRLRDTNTGELFF. The DNA reads as follows: TGTGCCAGCAGCTTAGCGCGGAGACTCCGGGACACCAACACCGGGGAGCTGTTTTTT.